The clone carrying this T cell receptor (beta chain) has a count of ten or more. The sample is drawn from a study of tumor and adjacent non-tumor tissue in lung cancer. A modified ARM-PCR protocol with three rounds of nested PCR amplified TCRbeta. TCRdb itself ran the multiplex PCR reads through MiXCR, one entry per CDR3 protein. The top ten hold approximately 25% of the sample, which has about 200,000 distinct CDR3 sequences, 60% to 85% seen once. The template was RNA from unsorted bulk tissue. The sequencing input was lung tumor tissue. The sequence was obtained from a man between 60 and 75 years old with non-small cell lung cancer.

CDR3 bases: TGCGCCAGCAGCCGAGAGACAGGACAGACGGGAAACACCATATATTTT. Protein: CASSRETGQTGNTIYF. This sequence joins TRBV4-3 and TRBJ1-3, with D possibly being TRBD1 (6 bases). CDR1 and CDR2 (germline): LGHNA, YSLEER. V was pared by 4 bases and J by 4 bases, with 17 bases between. The CDR3 has 16 amino acids.